This TCR beta chain was profiled in a study of cytomegalovirus exposure and HLA in healthy donors. The primer mix had 60 Vbeta and 13 Jbeta primers. Profiling relied on immunoSEQ multiplex PCR, and the TCRdb table lists in-frame clones only, not all of them. This sample has under 200,000 clones, with 82% found just once. This CDR3 is 15 amino acids long. The germline V gene has CDR1 SGHRS and CDR2 YFSETQ. J lost 2 bases, V lost 2 bases, and 6 bases had no gene match. This clonotype was sampled from a woman between 18 and 30 years old in good health and CMV-seronegative. The sequenced sample consisted of PBMCs. The genes are TRBV5-1 and TRBJ2-7; 8 nucleotides align to TRBD2. The CDR3 bases are TGCGCCAGCAGCTTCCAAGCGGGGGCCCCCTACGAGCAGTACTTC. It codes for CASSFQAGAPYEQYF. The complete variable domain, with remaining parts taken from reference TRBV5-1 and TRBJ2-7, reads KAGVTQTPRYLIKTRGQQVTLSCSPISGHRSVSWYQQTPGQGLQFLFEYFSETQRNKGNFPGRFSGRQFSNSRSEMNVSTLELGDSALYLCASSFQAGAPYEQYFGPGTRLTVT.